The clone carrying this T cell receptor (beta chain) appeared many times. Its antigen is not known. Making TCR cDNA involved 5'RACE template switching, which added UMIs and a universal primer site. Each CDR3 protein is one row after TCRdb ran MiXCR on the 5' RACE reads. Found here are a few hundred thousand distinct CDR3 sequences, 6.9% of them singletons; the top ten hold 0.85%. The CDR3 loop spans 14 amino acids. CDR1 is DFQATT, CDR2 SNEGSKA, per germline (reference sequence). Trimming took 4 bases from V and 3 from J, leaving 12 bases between them. The data stem from a study of T cells after yellow fever vaccination. Findings of the study overall: High-abundance clonotypes from the bulk population could contaminate FACS-sorted repertoires.

The source is a young man who received the YFV17D yellow fever vaccine. The specimen was CD4+ T cells sorted from PBMCs, collected 15 days after the yellow fever booster vaccination. The chain has TRBV20-1 and TRBJ2-2; D gene ambiguous. CDR3 bases: TGCAGTGCTACGGAAGGATGGGACACCGGGGAGCTGTTTTTT. It is translated as CSATEGWDTGELFF.